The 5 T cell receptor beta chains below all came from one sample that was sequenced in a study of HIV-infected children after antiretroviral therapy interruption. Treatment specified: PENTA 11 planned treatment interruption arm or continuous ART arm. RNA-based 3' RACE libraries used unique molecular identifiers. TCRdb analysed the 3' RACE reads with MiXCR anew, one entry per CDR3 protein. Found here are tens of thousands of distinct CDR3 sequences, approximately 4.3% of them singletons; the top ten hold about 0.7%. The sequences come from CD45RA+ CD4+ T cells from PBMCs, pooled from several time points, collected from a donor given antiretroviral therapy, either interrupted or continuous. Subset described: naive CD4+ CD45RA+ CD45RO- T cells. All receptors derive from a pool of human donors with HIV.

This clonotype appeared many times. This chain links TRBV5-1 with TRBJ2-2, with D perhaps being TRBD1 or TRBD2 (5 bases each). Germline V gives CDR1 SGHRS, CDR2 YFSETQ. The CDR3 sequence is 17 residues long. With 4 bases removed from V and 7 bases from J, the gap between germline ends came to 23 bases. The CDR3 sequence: CASSLGVPEIPDGELFF. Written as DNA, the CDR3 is TGCGCCAGCAGCCTGGGGGTCCCAGAGATCCCGGACGGGGAGCTGTTTTTT. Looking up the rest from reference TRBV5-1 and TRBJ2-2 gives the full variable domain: KAGVTQTPRYLIKTRGQQVTLSCSPISGHRSVSWYQQTPGQGLQFLFEYFSETQRNKGNFPGRFSGRQFSNSRSEMNVSTLELGDSALYLCASSLGVPEIPDGELFFGEGSRLTVL.

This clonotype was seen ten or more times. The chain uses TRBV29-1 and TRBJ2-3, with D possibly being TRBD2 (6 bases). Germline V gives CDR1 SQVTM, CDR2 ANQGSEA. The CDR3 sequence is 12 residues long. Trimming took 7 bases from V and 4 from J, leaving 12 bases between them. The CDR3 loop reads CSATRGSDTQYF. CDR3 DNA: TGCAGCGCGACTAGGGGTTCAGATACGCAGTATTTT.

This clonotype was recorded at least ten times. The CDR3 nucleotides read TGTGCCAGCAGTTCCCTCGAGGAGACCCAGTACTTC. Translating gives CASSSLEETQYF. The chain uses TRBV12-3 or TRBV12-4 and TRBJ2-5, with D uncertain. This CDR3 has 12 amino acids. Trimming took 4 bases from V and 5 from J, leaving 8 bases between them.

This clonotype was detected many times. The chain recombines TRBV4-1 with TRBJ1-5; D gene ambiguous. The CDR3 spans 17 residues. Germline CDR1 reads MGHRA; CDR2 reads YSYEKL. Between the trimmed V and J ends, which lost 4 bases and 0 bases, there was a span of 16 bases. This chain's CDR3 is CASSLRRATDSNQPQHF. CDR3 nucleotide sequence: TGCGCCAGCAGCCTTCGAAGAGCTACAGATAGCAATCAGCCCCAGCATTTT.

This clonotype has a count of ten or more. The CDR3 is CASSLVSGGEETQYF. Here the CDR3 DNA reads TGCGCCAGCAGCTTGGTATCCGGCGGGGAAGAGACCCAGTACTTC. This rearrangement joins TRBV5-1 to TRBJ2-5; TRBD2 is a possible D gene (6 bases). Per germline, CDR1 SGHRS and CDR2 YFSETQ. V was cut by 0 bases and J by 3 bases, with 12 bases left in between. The CDR3 runs to 15 residues.